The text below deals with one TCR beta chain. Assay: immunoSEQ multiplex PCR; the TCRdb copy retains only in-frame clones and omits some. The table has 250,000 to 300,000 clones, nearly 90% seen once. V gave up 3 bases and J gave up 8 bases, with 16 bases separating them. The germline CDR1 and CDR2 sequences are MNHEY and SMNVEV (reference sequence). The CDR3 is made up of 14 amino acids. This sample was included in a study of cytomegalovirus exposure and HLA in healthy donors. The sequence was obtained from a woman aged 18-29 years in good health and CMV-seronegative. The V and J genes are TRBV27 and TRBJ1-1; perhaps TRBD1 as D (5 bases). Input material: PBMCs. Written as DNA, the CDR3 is TGTGCCAGCAGTTTCGGCAGGGAGGTCACGGAAGCTTTCTTT. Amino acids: CASSFGREVTEAFF.